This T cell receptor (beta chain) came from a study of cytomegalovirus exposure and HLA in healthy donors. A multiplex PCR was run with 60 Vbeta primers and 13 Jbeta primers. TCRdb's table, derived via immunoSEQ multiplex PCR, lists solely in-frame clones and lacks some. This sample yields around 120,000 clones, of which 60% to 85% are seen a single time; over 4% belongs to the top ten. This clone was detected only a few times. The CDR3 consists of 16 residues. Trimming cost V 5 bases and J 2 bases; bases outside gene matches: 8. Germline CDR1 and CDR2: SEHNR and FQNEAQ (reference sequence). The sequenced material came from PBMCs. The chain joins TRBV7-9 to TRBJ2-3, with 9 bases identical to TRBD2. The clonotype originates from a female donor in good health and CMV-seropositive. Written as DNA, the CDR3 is TGTGCCAGCAGCGAGGGACTAGCCTCCCTCACAGATACGCAGTATTTT. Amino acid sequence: CASSEGLASLTDTQYF. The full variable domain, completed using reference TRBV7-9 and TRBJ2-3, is DTGVSQNPRHKITKRGQNVTFRCDPISEHNRLYWYRQTLGQGPEFLTYFQNEAQLEKSRLLSDRFSAERPKGSFSTLEIQRTEQGDSAMYLCASSEGLASLTDTQYFGPGTRLTVL.